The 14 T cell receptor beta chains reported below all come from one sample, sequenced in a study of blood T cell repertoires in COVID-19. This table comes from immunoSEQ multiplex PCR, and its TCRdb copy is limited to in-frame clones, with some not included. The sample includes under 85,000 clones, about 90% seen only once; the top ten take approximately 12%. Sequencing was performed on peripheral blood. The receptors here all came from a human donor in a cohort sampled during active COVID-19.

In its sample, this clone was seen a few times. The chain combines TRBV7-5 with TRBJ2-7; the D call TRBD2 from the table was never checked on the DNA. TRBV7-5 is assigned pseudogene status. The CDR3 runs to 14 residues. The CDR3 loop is CVRSPLPSPYEQYF. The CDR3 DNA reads TGTGTCAGAAGCCCACTCCCTAGCCCCTACGAGCAGTACTTC.

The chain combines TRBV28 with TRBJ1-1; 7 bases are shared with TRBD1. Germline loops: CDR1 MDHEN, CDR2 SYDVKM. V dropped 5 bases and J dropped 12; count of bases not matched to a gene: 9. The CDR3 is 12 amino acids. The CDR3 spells CASSQATGPSFF. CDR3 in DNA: TGTGCCAGCAGTCAGGCGACAGGGCCGTCTTTCTTT.

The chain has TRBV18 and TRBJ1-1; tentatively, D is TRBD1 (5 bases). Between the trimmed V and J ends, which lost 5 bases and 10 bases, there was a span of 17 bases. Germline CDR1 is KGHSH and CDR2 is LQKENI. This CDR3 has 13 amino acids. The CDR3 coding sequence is TGTGCCAGCTCAGAGCGGGACTCTGGGCCAGCTTTCTTT. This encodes CASSERDSGPAFF.

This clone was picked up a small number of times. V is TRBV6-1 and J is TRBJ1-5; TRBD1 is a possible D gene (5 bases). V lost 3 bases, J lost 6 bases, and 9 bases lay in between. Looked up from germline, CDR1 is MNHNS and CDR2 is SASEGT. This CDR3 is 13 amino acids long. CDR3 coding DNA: TGTGCCAGCAGTGAGGTCAGGGTTCAGCCCCAGCATTTT. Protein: CASSEVRVQPQHF.

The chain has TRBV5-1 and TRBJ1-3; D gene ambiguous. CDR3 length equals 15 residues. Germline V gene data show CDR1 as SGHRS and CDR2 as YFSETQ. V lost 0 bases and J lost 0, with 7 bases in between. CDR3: CASSLGRVSGNTIYF. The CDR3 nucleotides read TGCGCCAGCAGCTTGGGACGGGTCTCTGGAAACACCATATATTTT. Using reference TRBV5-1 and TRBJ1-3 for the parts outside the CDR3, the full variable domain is KAGVTQTPRYLIKTRGQQVTLSCSPISGHRSVSWYQQTPGQGLQFLFEYFSETQRNKGNFPGRFSGRQFSNSRSEMNVSTLELGDSALYLCASSLGRVSGNTIYFGEGSWLTVV.

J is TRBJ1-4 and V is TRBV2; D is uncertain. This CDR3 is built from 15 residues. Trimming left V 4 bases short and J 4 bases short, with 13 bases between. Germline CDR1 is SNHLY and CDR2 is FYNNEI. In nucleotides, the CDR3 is TGTGCCAGCAGTGCGTGGGCGGGGAATAATGAAAAACTGTTTTTT. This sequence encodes CASSAWAGNNEKLFF.

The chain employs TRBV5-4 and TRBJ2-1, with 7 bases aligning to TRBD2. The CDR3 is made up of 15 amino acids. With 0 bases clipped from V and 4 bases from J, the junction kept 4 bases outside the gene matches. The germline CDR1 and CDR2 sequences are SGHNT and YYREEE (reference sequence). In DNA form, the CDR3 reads TGTGCCAGCAGCTTGGCGAGCGGGAAGTACAATGAGCAGTTCTTC. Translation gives CASSLASGKYNEQFF.

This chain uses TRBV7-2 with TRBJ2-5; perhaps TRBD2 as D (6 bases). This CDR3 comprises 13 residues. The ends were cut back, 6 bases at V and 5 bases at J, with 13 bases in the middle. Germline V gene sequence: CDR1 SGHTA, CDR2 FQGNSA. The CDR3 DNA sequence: TGTGCCAGCAGTTCCGGGACTCGGGAGACCCAGTACTTC. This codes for CASSSGTRETQYF.

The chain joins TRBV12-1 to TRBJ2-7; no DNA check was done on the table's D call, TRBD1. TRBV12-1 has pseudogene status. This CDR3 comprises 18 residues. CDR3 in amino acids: CASSFCSRGDRGTYEQYF. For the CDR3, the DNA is TGTGCCAGCAGCTTTTGTTCCCGGGGGGACAGGGGAACCTACGAGCAGTACTTC.

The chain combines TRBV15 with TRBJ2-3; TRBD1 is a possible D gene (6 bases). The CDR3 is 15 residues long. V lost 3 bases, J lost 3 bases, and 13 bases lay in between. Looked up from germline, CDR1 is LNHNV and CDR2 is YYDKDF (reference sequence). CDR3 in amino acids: CATSSRRQVTDTQYF. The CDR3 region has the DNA TGTGCCACCAGCAGCAGAAGACAGGTAACAGATACGCAGTATTTT.

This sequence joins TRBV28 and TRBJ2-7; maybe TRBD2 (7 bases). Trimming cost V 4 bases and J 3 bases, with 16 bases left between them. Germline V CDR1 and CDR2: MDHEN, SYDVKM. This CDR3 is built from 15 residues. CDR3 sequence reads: CASSSPTGGRYEQYF. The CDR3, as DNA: TGTGCCAGCAGTTCACCCACGGGGGGCCGCTACGAGCAGTACTTC.

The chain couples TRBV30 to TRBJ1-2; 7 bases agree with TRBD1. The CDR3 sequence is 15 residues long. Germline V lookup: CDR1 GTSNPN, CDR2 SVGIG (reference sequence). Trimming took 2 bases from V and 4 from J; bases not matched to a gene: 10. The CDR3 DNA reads TGTGCCTGGAGTCCTCCTGACAGGGAAGGCTATGGCTACACCTTC. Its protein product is CAWSPPDREGYGYTF.

The CDR3 region has the DNA TGTGCCAGCAGCGTCCATGGGCAGGGCCAAGAGACCCAGTACTTC. Its translation: CASSVHGQGQETQYF. The rearrangement uses TRBV2 and TRBJ2-5, with D possibly TRBD1 on 5 matching bases. CDR1 is SNHLY and CDR2 is FYNNEI in the germline V gene. The CDR3 is 15 residues long. The V end was cut by 6 bases, the J end by 1 base, with 15 bases between. Variable domain in full (rest from reference TRBV2 and TRBJ2-5): EPEVTQTPSHQVTQMGQEVILRCVPISNHLYFYWYRQILGQKVEFLVSFYNNEISEKSEIFDDQFSVERPDGSNFTLKIRSTKLEDSAMYFCASSVHGQGQETQYFGPGTRLLVL.

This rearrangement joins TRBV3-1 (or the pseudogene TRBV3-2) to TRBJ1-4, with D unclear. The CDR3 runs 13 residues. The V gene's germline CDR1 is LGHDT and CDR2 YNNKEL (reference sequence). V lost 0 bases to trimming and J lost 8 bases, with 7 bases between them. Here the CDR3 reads CASSQERGEKLFF. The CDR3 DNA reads TGTGCCAGCAGCCAAGAAAGAGGAGAAAAACTGTTTTTT.